Detailed here is one T cell receptor beta chain. A few counts support this clone. What this receptor recognizes is not known. Per-base quality was not reported, and no clone a single base away is much larger than it. This entry is derived from a study of OX40 agonist ivuxolimab in advanced cancers. A note on the overall study: The costimulatory receptor OX40 (CD134) was targeted by ivuxolimab, a fully human IgG2 agonistic monoclonal antibody. Of the approximately 54 dose-escalation patients, hepatocellular carcinoma was present in approximately 20, melanoma in roughly 15, renal cell carcinoma in 9 and head and neck cancer in 9. Intravenous ivuxolimab was administered to patients every 2 weeks at six dose levels: 0.01, 0.1, 0.3, 1.5, 3 and 10 mg/kg. The purpose of peripheral TCRbeta sequencing was to test whether ivuxolimab changed TCR sequence diversity and led to clonal T-cell expansion. Patients were allowed to have had prior anti-PD-1, anti-PD-L1 or anti-CTLA-4 therapy, and approximately 40% of the dose-escalation patients had previously received checkpoint inhibitors. The dose-escalation cohort was roughly 87% male with a mean age of roughly 62 years, ranging from roughly 20 to 80. The monotherapy dose-escalation portion (N of about 50 patients) of the phase I ivuxolimab trial is reported in the paper. Partial responses were achieved by three dose-escalation patients, of whom one had hepatocellular carcinoma and two had cutaneous melanoma.

Based on the germline V gene (reference sequence), the CDR1 and CDR2 sequences are MNHNY and SVGAGI. The CDR3 runs 9 residues from the cysteine to the phenylalanine. The DNA shown is the 27-base CDR3, in frame from base 1. Trimming at the junction amounts to 8 bases on V and 11 bases on J, and the germline ends lie 9 bases apart. Genomic DNA was extracted from sorted cells for sequencing of the TCRbeta CDR3 region. TCRbeta CDR3 regions were sequenced using the immunoSEQ Assay. The source is immuneACCESS, and TCRdb retained only in-frame sequences with V and J called. Part of the clones is not carried over; for the studies checked, unresolved V genes explain less than half of this, and the remainder is unexplained. For this sample there are about 45,000 clones; roughly 93% appear just once. The ten largest clones add up to under 20% of the sample. Results the study describes overall, beyond this receptor: After ivuxolimab, expanded clones were on average more numerous among CD8+ T cells than among CD4+ T cells. In the 0.1-3.0 mg/kg groups, partial responders were among the patients with the lowest normalized peripheral clonal expansion, particularly in CD8+ T cells. Antigen specificity was not determined for the clonally expanded peripheral T cells. Clonal expansion of both CD4+ and CD8+ blood T cells was observed from baseline to week 6 at doses 0.1 to 3.0 mg/kg. Low levels of normalized T-cell clonal expansion were also shown by some nonresponding patients.

Patients with a history of autoimmune disease or receiving systemic immunosuppression were excluded from the trial. Peripheral blood for TCR sequencing was drawn from every dose cohort at baseline, at cycle 4 day 1 and at cycle 7 day 1. The samples were taken from a phase I, first-in-human, multicenter, open-label dose-escalation trial of ivuxolimab. Adults with locally advanced or metastatic melanoma, renal cell, hepatocellular, or head and neck squamous cell carcinoma were enrolled in the trial. CD4+ and CD8+ T cells were sorted separately from peripheral blood before TCR sequencing. The V gene is TRBV6-6 and the J gene is TRBJ1-1; the D gene cannot be named for sure. The sequences come from CD4+ or CD8+ T cells sorted from blood, collected in a trial of the OX40 agonist ivuxolimab. This clonotype was sampled from an adult with an advanced solid tumor such as melanoma, head and neck, liver or kidney cancer. The CDR3 corresponds to CASGLEAFF. The DNA sequence is given as TGTGCCAGCGGGCTTGAGGCTTTCTTT.